This T cell receptor beta chain was identified in a study of T cell responses to AZD1222 COVID-19 vaccine. As concerns this clone: What it binds is unknown.

General study results and limits: Donors in the cohort were predominantly white British and more often female, and clonal diversity was possibly underestimated.

Produced via immunoSEQ multiplex PCR; TCRdb's table is partial and in-frame only. In the table there are about 140,000 clones, just over 85% of which are singletons. Germline loops: CDR1 SNHLY, CDR2 FYNNEI. Trimming removed 8 bases from V and 4 bases from J, with 11 bases in between. There are 13 residues in the CDR3. This sample comprised peripheral blood, obtained on day 0 of AZD1222 vaccination. This clonotype was obtained from an adult in good health. This chain links TRBV2 with TRBJ2-2, with D uncertain. For the CDR3, the DNA is TGTGCCAGCCTAGGCCCTCTCACCGGGGAGCTGTTTTTT. This encodes CASLGPLTGELFF.